Given below is one TCR beta chain in context. Expressed TCRB transcripts got sequenced, as all isolated RNA was reverse transcribed. Repertoires were generated with immunoSEQ multiplex PCR, while TCRdb's copy carries only in-frame clones and drops some. The sample has hundreds of thousands of clones, around 13% seen once. V was pared by 1 base and J by 8 bases, with 15 bases between. The CDR3 covers 15 residues. Germline V gene sequence: CDR1 SGHRS, CDR2 YFSETQ. These data come from a study of beta chain features in type 1 diabetes. The receptor was derived from a man aged 30 to 45 in good health. The rearrangement joins TRBV5-1 to TRBJ1-4, with D possibly being TRBD1 (6 bases). Specimen: central memory CD4+ T cells from blood. Here the CDR3 DNA reads TGCGCCAGCAGCTTGAATACAGGGAGGTCAGAAAAACTGTTTTTT. Amino acids: CASSLNTGRSEKLFF.